This TCR beta chain derives from a study of T cells in Graves' hyperthyroidism and ophthalmopathy. Ophthalmopathy patients had Clinical Activity Score at least 3, NOSPECS grade at least 4, duration under 3 months. 10 ml fresh peripheral blood yielded the PBMCs. The CDR3 has 15 residues. Germline values: CDR1 SGHAT, CDR2 FQNNGV. V dropped 1 base and J dropped 6 bases, with 15 bases sitting between them. The source material, RNA transcripts, was used to amplify TCR beta CDR3 regions. HTBI primers were the set used in a first-round RT-PCR of the TCR CDR3. TCRdb ran MiXCR on the multiplex PCR reads and lists one entry per CDR3 protein. The table lists hundreds of thousands of distinct CDR3 sequences, about 15% of them singletons.

Source material: blood. The V and J genes are TRBV11-2 and TRBJ2-5; possible D gene TRBD2, 5 bases. The receptor was isolated from a woman in her 40s with Graves' ophthalmopathy. CDR3 coding DNA: TGTGCCAGCAGCTTAGTTAGGAGCACGGGAAAGACCCAGTACTTC. Translated, it gives CASSLVRSTGKTQYF.